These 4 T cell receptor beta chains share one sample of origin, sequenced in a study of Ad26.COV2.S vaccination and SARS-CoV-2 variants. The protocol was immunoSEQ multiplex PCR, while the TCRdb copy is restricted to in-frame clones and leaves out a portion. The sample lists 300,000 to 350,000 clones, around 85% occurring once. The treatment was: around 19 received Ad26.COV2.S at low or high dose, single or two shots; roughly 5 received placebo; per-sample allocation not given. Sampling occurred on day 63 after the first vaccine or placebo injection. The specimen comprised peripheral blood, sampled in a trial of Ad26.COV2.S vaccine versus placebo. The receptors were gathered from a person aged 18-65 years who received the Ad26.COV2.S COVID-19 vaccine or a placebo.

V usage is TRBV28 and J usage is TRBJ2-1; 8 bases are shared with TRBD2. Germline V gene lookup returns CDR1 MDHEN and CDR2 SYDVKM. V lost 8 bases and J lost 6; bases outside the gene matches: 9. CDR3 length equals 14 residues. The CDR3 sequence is CASVVGGAGNEQFF. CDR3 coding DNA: TGTGCCAGCGTAGTCGGGGGGGCAGGCAATGAGCAGTTCTTC. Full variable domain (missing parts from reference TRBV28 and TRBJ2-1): DVKVTQSSRYLVKRTGEKVFLECVQDMDHENMFWYRQDPGLGLRLIYFSYDVKMKEKGDIPEGYSVSREKKERFSLILESASTNQTSMYLCASVVGGAGNEQFFGPGTRLTVL.

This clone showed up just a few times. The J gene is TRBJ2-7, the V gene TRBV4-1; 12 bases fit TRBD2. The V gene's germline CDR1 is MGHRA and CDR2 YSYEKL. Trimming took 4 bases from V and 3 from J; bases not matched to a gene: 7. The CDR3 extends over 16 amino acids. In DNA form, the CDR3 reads TGCGCCAGCAGCCCTAGGACTAGCGGGGTGATCTACGAGCAGTACTTC. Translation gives CASSPRTSGVIYEQYF.

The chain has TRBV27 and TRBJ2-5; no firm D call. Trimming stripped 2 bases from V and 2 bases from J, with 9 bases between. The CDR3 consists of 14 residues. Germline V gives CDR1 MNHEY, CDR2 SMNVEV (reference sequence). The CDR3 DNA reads TGTGCCAGCAGTTTAGTGGGCCCACAAGAGACCCAGTACTTC. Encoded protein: CASSLVGPQETQYF.

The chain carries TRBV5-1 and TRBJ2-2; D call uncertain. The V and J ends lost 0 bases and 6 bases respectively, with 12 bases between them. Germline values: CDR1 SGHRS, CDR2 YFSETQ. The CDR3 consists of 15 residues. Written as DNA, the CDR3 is TGCGCCAGCAGCTTGGTTGTCCGAAAATCCGGGGAGCTGTTTTTT. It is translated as CASSLVVRKSGELFF.